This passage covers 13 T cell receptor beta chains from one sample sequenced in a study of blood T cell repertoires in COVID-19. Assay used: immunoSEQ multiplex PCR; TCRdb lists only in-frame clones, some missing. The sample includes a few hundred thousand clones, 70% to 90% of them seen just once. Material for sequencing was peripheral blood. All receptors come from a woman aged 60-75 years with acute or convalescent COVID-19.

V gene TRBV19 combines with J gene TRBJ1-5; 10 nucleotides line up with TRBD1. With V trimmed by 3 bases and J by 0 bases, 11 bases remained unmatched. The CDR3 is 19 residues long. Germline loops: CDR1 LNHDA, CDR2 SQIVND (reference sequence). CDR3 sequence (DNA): TGTGCCAGTAGTATCAGCCGTAGGGACAGGGGTTATAGCAATCAGCCCCAGCATTTT. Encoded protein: CASSISRRDRGYSNQPQHF.

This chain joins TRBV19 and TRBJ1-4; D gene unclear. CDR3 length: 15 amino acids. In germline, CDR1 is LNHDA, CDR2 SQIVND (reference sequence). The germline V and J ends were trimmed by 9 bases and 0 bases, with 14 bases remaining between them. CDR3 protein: CASARNSATNEKLFF. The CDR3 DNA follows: TGTGCCAGCGCACGTAACAGTGCAACTAATGAAAAACTGTTTTTT.

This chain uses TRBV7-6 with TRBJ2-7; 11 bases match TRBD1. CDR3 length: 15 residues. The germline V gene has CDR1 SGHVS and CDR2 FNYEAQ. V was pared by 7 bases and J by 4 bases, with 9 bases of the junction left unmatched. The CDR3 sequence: CASTLGQGASYEQYF. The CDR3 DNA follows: TGTGCCAGCACCCTAGGACAGGGGGCTTCGTACGAGCAGTACTTC. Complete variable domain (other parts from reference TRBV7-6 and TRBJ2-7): GAGVSQSPRYKVTKRGQDVALRCDPISGHVSLYWYRQALGQGPEFLTYFNYEAQQDKSGLPNDRFSAERPEGSISTLTIQRTEQRDSAMYRCASTLGQGASYEQYFGPGTRLTVT.

The CDR3 DNA is TGTGCCAGCTTGCCCAGGGGTAGCGGGAGCAATGAGCAGTTCTTC. Protein: CASLPRGSGSNEQFF. The chain combines TRBV28 with TRBJ2-1; 9 nucleotides align to TRBD2. Germline trimming cut 8 bases from V and 6 bases from J; bases unmatched to any gene: 11. The germline V gene encodes CDR1 MDHEN and CDR2 SYDVKM. The CDR3 runs 15 residues.

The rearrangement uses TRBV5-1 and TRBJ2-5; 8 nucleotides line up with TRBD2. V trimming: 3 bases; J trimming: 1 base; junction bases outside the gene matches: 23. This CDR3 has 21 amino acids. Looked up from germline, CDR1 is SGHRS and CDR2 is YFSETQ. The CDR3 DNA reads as TGCGCCAGCAGCTCACCCACCGCGGGAGGCTACCACCAAGCCCTCCAAGAGACCCAGTACTTC. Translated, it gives CASSSPTAGGYHQALQETQYF.

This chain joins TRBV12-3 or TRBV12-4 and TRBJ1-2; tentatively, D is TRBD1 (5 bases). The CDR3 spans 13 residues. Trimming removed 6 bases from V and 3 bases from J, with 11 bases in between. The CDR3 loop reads CASRGGTDYGYTF. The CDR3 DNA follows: TGTGCCAGCAGAGGAGGGACCGACTATGGCTACACCTTC.

The CDR3, as DNA: TGTGCCAGCAGGGGGCCGGACAGGCAGGGTGAAAAACTGTTTTTT. Amino acids: CASRGPDRQGEKLFF. This chain connects TRBV28 to TRBJ1-4, with TRBD1 matching 7 bases. The CDR3 length is 15 residues. Unmatched junction bases numbered 11, after V lost 6 bases and J lost 7 bases. Germline V gene data show CDR1 as MDHEN and CDR2 as SYDVKM.

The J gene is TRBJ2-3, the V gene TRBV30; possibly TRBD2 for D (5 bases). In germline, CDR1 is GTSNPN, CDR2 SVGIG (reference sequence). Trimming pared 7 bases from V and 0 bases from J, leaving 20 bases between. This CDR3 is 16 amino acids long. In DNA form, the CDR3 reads TGTGCCTTTAGGTCCGGGAAGGGTTGGAGCACAGATACGCAGTATTTT. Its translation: CAFRSGKGWSTDTQYF. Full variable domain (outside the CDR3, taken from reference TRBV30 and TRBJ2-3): SQTIHQWPATLVQPVGSPLSLECTVEGTSNPNLYWYRQAAGRGLQLLFYSVGIGQISSEVPQNLSASRPQDRQFILSSKKLLLSDSGFYLCAFRSGKGWSTDTQYFGPGTRLTVL.

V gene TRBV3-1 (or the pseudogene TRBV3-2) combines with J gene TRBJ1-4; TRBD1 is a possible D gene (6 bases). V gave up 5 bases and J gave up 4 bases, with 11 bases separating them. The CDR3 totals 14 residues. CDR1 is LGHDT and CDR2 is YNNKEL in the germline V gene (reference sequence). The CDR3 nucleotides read TGTGCCAGCAGCTTCGGACAGCGTAATGAAAAACTGTTTTTT. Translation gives CASSFGQRNEKLFF.

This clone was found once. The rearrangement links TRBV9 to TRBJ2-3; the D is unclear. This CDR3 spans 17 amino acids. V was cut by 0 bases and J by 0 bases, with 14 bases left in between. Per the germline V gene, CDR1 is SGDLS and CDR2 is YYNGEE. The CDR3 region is CASSVESTLPSTDTQYF. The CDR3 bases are TGTGCCAGCAGCGTAGAATCGACTTTACCCAGCACAGATACGCAGTATTTT.

The DNA of the CDR3 is TGTGCCAGTAGTATCGGGACAGAAACCTACGAGCAGTACTTC. It yields the protein CASSIGTETYEQYF. V and J are TRBV19 and TRBJ2-7; 7 bases are shared with TRBD1. Trimming cost V 3 bases and J 2 bases; bases outside gene matches: 4. From germline, CDR1 is LNHDA and CDR2 SQIVND (reference sequence). CDR3 size: 14 residues.

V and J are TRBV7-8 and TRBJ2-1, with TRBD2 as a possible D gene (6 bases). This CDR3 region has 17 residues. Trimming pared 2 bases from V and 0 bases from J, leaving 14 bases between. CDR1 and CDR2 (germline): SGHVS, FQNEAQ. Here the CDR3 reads CASSLQFRGSSYNEQFF. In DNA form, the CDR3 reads TGTGCCAGCAGCTTACAATTTCGGGGGAGCTCCTACAATGAGCAGTTCTTC.

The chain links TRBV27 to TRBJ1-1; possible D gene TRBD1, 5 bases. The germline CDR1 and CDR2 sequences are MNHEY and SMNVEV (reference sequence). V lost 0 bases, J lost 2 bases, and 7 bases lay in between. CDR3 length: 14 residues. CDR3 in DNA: TGTGCCAGCAGTTTATCCAGGGTTAACACTGAAGCTTTCTTT. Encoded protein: CASSLSRVNTEAFF.